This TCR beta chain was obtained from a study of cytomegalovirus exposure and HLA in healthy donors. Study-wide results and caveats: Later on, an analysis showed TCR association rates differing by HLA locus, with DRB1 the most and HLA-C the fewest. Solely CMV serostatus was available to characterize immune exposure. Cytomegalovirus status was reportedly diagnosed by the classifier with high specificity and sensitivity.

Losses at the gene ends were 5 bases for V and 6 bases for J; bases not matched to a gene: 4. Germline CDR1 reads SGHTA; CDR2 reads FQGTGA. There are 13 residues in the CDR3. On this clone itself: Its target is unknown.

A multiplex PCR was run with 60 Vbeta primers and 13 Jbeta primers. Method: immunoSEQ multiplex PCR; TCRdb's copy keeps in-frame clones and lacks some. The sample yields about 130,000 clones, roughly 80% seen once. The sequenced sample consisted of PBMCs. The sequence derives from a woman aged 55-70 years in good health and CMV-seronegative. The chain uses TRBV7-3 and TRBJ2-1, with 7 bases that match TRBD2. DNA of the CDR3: TGTGCCAGCAGCCGGACTAGTGGCAATGAGCAGTTCTTC. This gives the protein CASSRTSGNEQFF.